Below, 21 T cell receptor beta chains from the same sample are listed, as sequenced in a study of vaccination effects on CD4 cells after COVID-19. Clones were read by immunoSEQ multiplex PCR, and TCRdb kept only the in-frame ones, dropping some. The data show tens of thousands of clones, around 74% seen once. Antigen-specific CD4+ T cell clonotypes were called by their expansion after viral peptide-pool culture in ViraFEST. Following culture for about ten days, CD4+ T cells were isolated. People in the vaccine group had not been infected with SARS-CoV-2 before, and their nucleocapsid antibodies were negative. Which antigens these TCRs recognize remains unknown. Sample: CD4+ T cells from PBMCs cultured with HCoV-NL63 spike peptides, taken before COVID-19 vaccination. The receptors shown here come from a human donor who received a COVID-19 vaccine.

The chain carries TRBV4-2 and TRBJ2-3, with D possibly called TRBD1 or TRBD2 (6 bases each). The CDR3 is made up of 15 amino acids. Germline CDR1 and CDR2: LGHNA and YNFKEQ. V was clipped by 4 bases and J by 5 bases, with 16 bases between them. Here the CDR3 DNA reads TGTGCCAGCAGCCGAAATCCGGAGGGGGTAGATACGCAGTATTTT. This gives the protein CASSRNPEGVDTQYF.

The chain carries TRBV6-2 or TRBV6-3 and TRBJ2-5; tentatively, D is TRBD1 or TRBD2 (6 bases each). V was clipped by 0 bases and J by 5 bases, with 7 bases between them. CDR3 size: 13 residues. Germline CDR1 and CDR2: MNHEY and SVGEGT. The CDR3 protein is CASSYSGGETQYF. CDR3 nucleotide sequence: TGTGCCAGCAGTTACTCCGGGGGCGAGACCCAGTACTTC.

The V gene is TRBV9, the J gene TRBJ2-1, with D maybe TRBD2 (5 bases). V lost 4 bases, J lost 4 bases, and 12 bases lay in between. The CDR3 runs to 14 residues. Germline V gene lookup returns CDR1 SGDLS and CDR2 YYNGEE. CDR3 protein: CASSPRTGYNEQFF. In DNA form, the CDR3 reads TGTGCCAGCAGCCCACGGACTGGGTACAATGAGCAGTTCTTC.

The CDR3 sequence is CASRLSTGELFF. CDR3 in DNA: TGTGCCAGCCGTCTAAGCACCGGGGAGCTGTTTTTT. This rearrangement joins TRBV6-5 to TRBJ2-2; D not certain. This CDR3 region has 12 residues. Looked up from germline, CDR1 is MNHEY and CDR2 is SVGAGI. Deletions cut 8 bases from V and 4 bases from J, with 8 bases between.

The chain combines TRBV5-1 with TRBJ1-4; the match to TRBD1 covers 9 bases. After removal of 3 bases from V and 4 bases from J, the junction contained 4 bases not matched to a gene. Germline CDR1 is SGHRS and CDR2 is YFSETQ. The CDR3 consists of 15 residues. DNA for the CDR3: TGCGCCAGCAGCTCAACAGGGGGCCATAATGAAAAACTGTTTTTT. It translates to CASSSTGGHNEKLFF.

This clone was seen only once. The rearrangement links TRBV28 to TRBJ1-1; D is unresolved. This CDR3 is built from 15 residues. V was clipped by 4 bases and J by 4 bases, with 16 bases between them. Germline V lookup: CDR1 MDHEN, CDR2 SYDVKM. The chain's CDR3 is CASSSPAEKATEAFF. CDR3 DNA sequence: TGTGCCAGCAGTTCCCCAGCGGAGAAGGCCACTGAAGCTTTCTTT.

The V and J genes are TRBV5-1 and TRBJ1-1, with no clear D. CDR1 and CDR2 (germline): SGHRS, YFSETQ. With 2 bases removed from V and 0 bases from J, the gap between germline ends came to 8 bases. The CDR3 consists of 14 residues. The CDR3 sequence is CASSFLEMNTEAFF. The CDR3 DNA reads as TGCGCCAGCAGCTTCCTAGAGATGAACACTGAAGCTTTCTTT.

The chain carries TRBV11-2 and TRBJ2-1; D ambiguous. The germline V and J ends were trimmed by 2 bases and 1 base, with 15 bases remaining between them. The germline CDR1 and CDR2 sequences are SGHAT and FQNNGV. The CDR3 is made up of 17 amino acids. The CDR3 DNA sequence: TGTGCCAGCAGCTTATTAGACGGGCCGCGGTCCTACAATGAGCAGTTCTTC. Translated: CASSLLDGPRSYNEQFF.

CDR3 DNA sequence: TGCGCCAGCAGCCCCAGGGTGTCGGGCACCGGGGAGCTGTTTTTT. It is translated as CASSPRVSGTGELFF. The V gene is TRBV5-1, the J gene TRBJ2-2; weak D call: TRBD1 (5 bases). CDR1 SGHRS and CDR2 YFSETQ come from the germline V gene. Trimming removed 4 bases from V and 4 bases from J, with 14 bases in between. CDR3 length: 15 amino acids.

The chain recombines TRBV18 with TRBJ2-3; D is undetermined. Germline V gene data show CDR1 as KGHSH and CDR2 as LQKENI. The V and J ends lost 3 bases and 4 bases respectively, with 14 bases between them. CDR3 length: 15 amino acids. CDR3 amino acids: CASSPQAIMADTQYF. The DNA of the CDR3 is TGTGCCAGCTCACCGCAGGCGATCATGGCAGATACGCAGTATTTT.

This clone was recorded only once. J is TRBJ2-5 and V is TRBV2, with 7 bases fitting TRBD2. Trimming at V came to 8 bases and at J to 4 bases, leaving 7 bases not matched to a gene. The V gene's germline CDR1 is SNHLY and CDR2 FYNNEI. CDR3 length: 13 residues. Here the CDR3 DNA reads TGTGCCAGCGGGGGAGGGGCCGGAGAGACCCAGTACTTC. It codes for CASGGGAGETQYF.

The table lists this clone with a few counts. V usage is TRBV5-4 and J usage is TRBJ2-7, with a tentative D call TRBD1 (5 bases). Between the trimmed V and J ends, which lost 4 bases and 0 bases, there was a span of 8 bases. The length of the CDR3 is 13 residues. Looked up from germline, CDR1 is SGHNT and CDR2 is YYREEE (reference sequence). Here the CDR3 DNA reads TGTGCCAGCAGCCCTCAGGGCTCCTACGAGCAGTACTTC. Encoded protein: CASSPQGSYEQYF. Together with reference TRBV5-4 and TRBJ2-7, the CDR3 gives the full variable domain: ETGVTQSPTHLIKTRGQQVTLRCSSQSGHNTVSWYQQALGQGPQFIFQYYREEENGRGNFPPRFSGLQFPNYSSELNVNALELDDSALYLCASSPQGSYEQYFGPGTRLTVT.

This clone was recorded only once. The V and J genes are TRBV5-7 and TRBJ2-7; TRBD2 might be the D (6 bases). TRBV5-7 is identified as an open reading frame with a role that is uncertain. The ends were cut back, 1 base at V and 5 bases at J, with 22 bases in the middle. The CDR3 has 17 residues. CDR3 sequence (DNA): TGTGCCAGCAGCTTGATTCTCAGGGAGGCTTTAAGGGACGAGCAGTACTTC. This codes for CASSLILREALRDEQYF.

The V and J genes are TRBV5-1 and TRBJ2-5; 8 nucleotides align to TRBD2. This CDR3 is 17 amino acids long. J gave up 5 bases and V 4 bases, and 16 bases lay outside the gene matches. Germline assignment: CDR1 SGHRS and CDR2 YFSETQ. CDR3 region: CASSDGTRPGSWETQYF. CDR3 nucleotide sequence: TGCGCCAGCAGCGACGGGACTAGGCCCGGGTCGTGGGAGACCCAGTACTTC.

The chain joins TRBV5-1 to TRBJ2-5; 13 nucleotides match TRBD2. The germline gives CDR1 SGHRS, CDR2 YFSETQ. V lost 3 bases, J lost 5 bases, and 10 bases stayed unmatched. The CDR3 has 17 residues. CDR3 residues: CASSSRGLAGLGETQYF. Here the CDR3 DNA reads TGCGCCAGCAGCTCTAGGGGACTAGCGGGGCTGGGGGAGACCCAGTACTTC.

This chain connects TRBV5-5 to TRBJ2-1; D is possibly TRBD2 (6 bases). Trimming removed 1 base at V and 6 bases at J, with 11 bases between. The CDR3 spans 14 residues. Germline CDR1 and CDR2: SGHKS and YYEKEE (reference sequence). The CDR3 sequence: CASSLFRGGNEQFF. DNA for the CDR3: TGTGCCAGCAGCTTGTTTAGGGGAGGCAATGAGCAGTTCTTC.

This clone was detected only a few times. The rearrangement joins TRBV2 to TRBJ1-6, with D uncertain. The V end was cut by 6 bases, the J end by 0 bases, with 9 bases between. Germline loops: CDR1 SNHLY, CDR2 FYNNEI. The CDR3 runs to 15 residues. CDR3 sequence reads: CASSPTSSYNSPLHF. CDR3 DNA sequence: TGTGCCAGCAGCCCGACGAGCTCCTATAATTCACCCCTCCACTTT.

The V call is TRBV5-1, the J call TRBJ2-7; TRBD1 matches at 8 bases. The V segment lost 1 base and the J segment 9 bases; nucleotides outside the gene matches: 15. Germline V CDR1 and CDR2: SGHRS, YFSETQ. The CDR3 spans 16 residues. CDR3 DNA sequence: TGCGCCAGCAGCTTGAGTCGGGCGGACAGGGATTCCGGGCAGTACTTC. Protein: CASSLSRADRDSGQYF.

V is TRBV7-2 and J is TRBJ2-2; perhaps TRBD1 as D (6 bases). The CDR3 contains 17 residues. Deletions cut 5 bases from V and 0 bases from J, with 16 bases between. Per the germline V gene, CDR1 is SGHTA and CDR2 is FQGNSA. As DNA, the CDR3 is TGTGCCAGCAGCCCTAAAGGGGGTATTGCGAACACCGGGGAGCTGTTTTTT. It is translated as CASSPKGGIANTGELFF.

This clone came up once. This chain connects TRBV5-4 to TRBJ2-2; D is undetermined. This CDR3 has 13 residues. V shed 3 bases and J shed 5 bases, with 8 bases lying between them. Germline V gene lookup returns CDR1 SGHNT and CDR2 YYREEE (reference sequence). The CDR3 region is CASSSGDTGELFF. The CDR3 DNA reads TGTGCCAGCAGCTCTGGGGATACCGGGGAGCTGTTTTTT.

CDR3 loop: CASTATGGFNQPQHF. The CDR3 DNA is TGTGCCAGCACCGCGACAGGGGGCTTCAATCAGCCCCAGCATTTT. The chain couples TRBV27 to TRBJ1-5; TRBD1 matches 10 bases. This CDR3 region has 15 residues. Germline V gene data show CDR1 as MNHEY and CDR2 as SMNVEV (reference sequence). Unmatched junction bases numbered 6, after V lost 7 bases and J lost 3 bases.